The TCR beta chain described here comes from a study of follicular helper T cells after annual influenza vaccination. About the study: For some subjects, blood spans the 2013-2014, 2014-2015 and 2015-2016 annual vaccinations. The study's findings and limits: Undersampling of the much larger non-cTfh compartments could not be excluded for influenza clone enrichment.

Here immunoSEQ multiplex PCR was the method, and the copy in TCRdb shows in-frame clones only, minus some. The sample has around 13,000 clones, 75% to 85% seen once; the top ten hold roughly 0.5%. Remarks on this clone: Its antigen is not identified.

As to time point: 2014-2015 season, pre-vaccination. Sorted blood CD4 subsets were sequenced before and after adults received seasonal inactivated influenza vaccine. V lost 1 base to trimming and J lost 4 bases, with 2 bases between them. CDR3 length: 11 amino acids. Germline CDR1 reads SEHNR; CDR2 reads FQNEAQ (reference sequence). Sequencing used CXCR5- memory CD4+ T cells sorted from blood, obtained on the day of influenza vaccination. The sequence came from an adult who received the influenza vaccine. The V gene is TRBV7-9, the J gene TRBJ2-7; D ambiguous. This chain's CDR3 is CASSLEYEQYF. CDR3 sequence (DNA): TGTGCCAGCAGCTTAGAGTACGAGCAGTACTTC.